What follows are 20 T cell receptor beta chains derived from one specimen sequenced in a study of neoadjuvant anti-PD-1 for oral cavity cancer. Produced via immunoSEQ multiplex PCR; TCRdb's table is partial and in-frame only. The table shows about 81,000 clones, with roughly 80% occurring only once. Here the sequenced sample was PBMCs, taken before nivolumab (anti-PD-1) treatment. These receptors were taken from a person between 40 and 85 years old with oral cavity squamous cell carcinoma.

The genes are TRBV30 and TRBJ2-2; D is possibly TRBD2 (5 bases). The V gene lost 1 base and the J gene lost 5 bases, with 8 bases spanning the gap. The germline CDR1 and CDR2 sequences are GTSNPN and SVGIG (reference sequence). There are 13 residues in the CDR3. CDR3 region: CAWSDGNTGELFF. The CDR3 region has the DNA TGTGCCTGGAGTGACGGGAATACCGGGGAGCTGTTTTTT.

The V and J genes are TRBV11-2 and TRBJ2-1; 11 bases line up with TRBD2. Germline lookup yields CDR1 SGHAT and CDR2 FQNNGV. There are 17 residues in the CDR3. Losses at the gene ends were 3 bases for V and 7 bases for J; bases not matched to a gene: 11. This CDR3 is CASSFVLAGAQGNEQFF. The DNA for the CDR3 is TGTGCCAGCAGCTTCGTACTAGCGGGAGCTCAGGGGAATGAGCAGTTCTTC.

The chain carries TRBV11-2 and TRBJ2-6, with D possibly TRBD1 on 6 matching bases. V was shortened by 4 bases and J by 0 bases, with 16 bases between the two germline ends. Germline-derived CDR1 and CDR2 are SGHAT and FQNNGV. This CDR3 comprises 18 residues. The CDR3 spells CASSSTGKSLSGANVLTF. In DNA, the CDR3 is TGTGCCAGCAGCTCGACAGGAAAGTCCCTCTCTGGGGCCAACGTCCTGACTTTC. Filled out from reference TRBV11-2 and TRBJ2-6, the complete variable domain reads EAGVAQSPRYKIIEKRQSVAFWCNPISGHATLYWYQQILGQGPKLLIQFQNNGVVDDSQLPKDRFSAERLKGVDSTLKIQPAKLEDSAVYLCASSSTGKSLSGANVLTFGAGSRLTVL.

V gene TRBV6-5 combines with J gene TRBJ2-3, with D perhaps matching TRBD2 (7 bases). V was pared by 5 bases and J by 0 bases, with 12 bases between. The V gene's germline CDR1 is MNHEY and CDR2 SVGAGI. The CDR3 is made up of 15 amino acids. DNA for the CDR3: TGTGCCAGCAGTGGGGGGGGGCCTAGCACAGATACGCAGTATTTT. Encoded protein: CASSGGGPSTDTQYF.

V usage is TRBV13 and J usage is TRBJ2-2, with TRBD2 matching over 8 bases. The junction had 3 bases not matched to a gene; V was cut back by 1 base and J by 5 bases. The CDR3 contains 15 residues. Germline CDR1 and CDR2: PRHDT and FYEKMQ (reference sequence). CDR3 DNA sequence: TGTGCCAGCAGCTTAGTTGGGACTAGTACCGGGGAGCTGTTTTTT. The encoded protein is CASSLVGTSTGELFF.

CDR3 in DNA: TGTGCCAGCAGCGCGCGCCAGGGGTTTAATGAAAAACTGTTTTTT. Amino acids: CASSARQGFNEKLFF. The chain joins TRBV7-8 to TRBJ1-4, with a weak D call TRBD1 (6 bases). Trimming pared 5 bases from V and 4 bases from J, leaving 14 bases between. This CDR3 has 15 residues. In germline, CDR1 is SGHVS, CDR2 FQNEAQ. Full variable domain (remainder filled in from reference TRBV7-8 and TRBJ1-4): GAGVSQSPRYKVAKRGQDVALRCDPISGHVSLFWYQQALGQGPEFLTYFQNEAQLDKSGLPSDRFFAERPEGSVSTLKIQRTQQEDSAVYLCASSARQGFNEKLFFGSGTQLSVL.

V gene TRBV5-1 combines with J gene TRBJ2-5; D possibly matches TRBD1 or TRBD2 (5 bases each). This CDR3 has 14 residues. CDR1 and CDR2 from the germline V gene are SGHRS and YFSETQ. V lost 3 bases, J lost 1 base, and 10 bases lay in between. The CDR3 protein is CASSSSGTQETQYF. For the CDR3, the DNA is TGCGCCAGCAGCTCCTCCGGGACCCAAGAGACCCAGTACTTC.

The CDR3 nucleotides read TGTGCCAGCAGACCCGGCCCCTCACCCTACGAGCAGTACTTC. The encoded protein is CASRPGPSPYEQYF. This sequence joins TRBV6-5 and TRBJ2-7, with D unclear. The germline gives CDR1 MNHEY, CDR2 SVGAGI. The CDR3 loop spans 14 amino acids. V gave up 6 bases and J gave up 2 bases, with 14 bases separating them.

The DNA for the CDR3 is TGTGCCAGCAGTGATCAGGGGGGCACTGAAGCTTTCTTT. This sequence encodes CASSDQGGTEAFF. This rearrangement joins TRBV2 to TRBJ1-1; 7 nucleotides agree with TRBD1. CDR1 is SNHLY, CDR2 FYNNEI, per germline. The CDR3 runs 13 residues. The trim removed 3 bases at V and 4 bases at J, leaving 2 bases unmatched.

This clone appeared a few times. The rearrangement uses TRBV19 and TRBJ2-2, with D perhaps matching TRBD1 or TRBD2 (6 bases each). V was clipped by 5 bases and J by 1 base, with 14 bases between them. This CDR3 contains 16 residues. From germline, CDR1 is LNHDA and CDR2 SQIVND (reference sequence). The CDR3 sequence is CASSPAGQLNTGELFF. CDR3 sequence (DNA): TGTGCCAGTAGTCCTGCGGGACAATTGAACACCGGGGAGCTGTTTTTT.

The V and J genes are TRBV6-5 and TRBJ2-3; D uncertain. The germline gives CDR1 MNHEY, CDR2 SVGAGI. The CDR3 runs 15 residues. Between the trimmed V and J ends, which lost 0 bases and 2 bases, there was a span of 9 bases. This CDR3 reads CASSYSLDLTDTQYF. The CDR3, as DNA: TGTGCCAGCAGTTACTCCTTGGACCTCACAGATACGCAGTATTTT.

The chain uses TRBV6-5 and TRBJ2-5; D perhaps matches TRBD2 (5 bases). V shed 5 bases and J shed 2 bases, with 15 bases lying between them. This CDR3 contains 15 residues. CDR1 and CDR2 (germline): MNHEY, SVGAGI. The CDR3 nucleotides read TGTGCCAGCAGTCTACTGGGGAGTTGGCAAGAGACCCAGTACTTC. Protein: CASSLLGSWQETQYF.

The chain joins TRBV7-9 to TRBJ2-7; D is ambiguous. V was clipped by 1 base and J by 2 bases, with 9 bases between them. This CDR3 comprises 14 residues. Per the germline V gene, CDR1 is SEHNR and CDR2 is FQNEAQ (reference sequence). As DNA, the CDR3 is TGTGCCAGCAGCTTAGTGGGAACTGCCTACGAGCAGTACTTC. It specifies CASSLVGTAYEQYF.

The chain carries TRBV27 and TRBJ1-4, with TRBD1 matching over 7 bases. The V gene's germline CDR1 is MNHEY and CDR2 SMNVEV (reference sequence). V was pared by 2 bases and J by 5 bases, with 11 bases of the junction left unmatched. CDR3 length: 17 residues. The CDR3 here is CASSLTPPGGVNEKLFF. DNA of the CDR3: TGTGCCAGCAGTTTAACGCCCCCAGGGGGAGTAAATGAAAAACTGTTTTTT.

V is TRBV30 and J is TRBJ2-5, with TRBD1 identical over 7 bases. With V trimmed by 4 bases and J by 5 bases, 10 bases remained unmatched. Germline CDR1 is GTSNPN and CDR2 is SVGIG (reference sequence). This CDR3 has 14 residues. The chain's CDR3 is CAWTRGQPGETQYF. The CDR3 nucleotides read TGTGCCTGGACCAGGGGACAGCCCGGGGAGACCCAGTACTTC. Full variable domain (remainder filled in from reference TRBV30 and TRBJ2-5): SQTIHQWPATLVQPVGSPLSLECTVEGTSNPNLYWYRQAAGRGLQLLFYSVGIGQISSEVPQNLSASRPQDRQFILSSKKLLLSDSGFYLCAWTRGQPGETQYFGPGTRLLVL.

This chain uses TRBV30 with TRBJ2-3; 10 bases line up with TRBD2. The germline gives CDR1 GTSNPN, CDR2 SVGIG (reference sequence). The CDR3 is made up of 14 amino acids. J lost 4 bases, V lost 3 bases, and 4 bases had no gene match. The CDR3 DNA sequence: TGTGCCTGGAGGGCTAGCGGGAGCGCAGATACGCAGTATTTT. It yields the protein CAWRASGSADTQYF.

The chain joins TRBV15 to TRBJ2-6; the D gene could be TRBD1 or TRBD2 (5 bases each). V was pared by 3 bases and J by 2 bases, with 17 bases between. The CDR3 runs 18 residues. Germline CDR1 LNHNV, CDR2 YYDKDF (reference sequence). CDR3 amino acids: CATSSPRGHLAGANVLTF. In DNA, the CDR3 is TGTGCCACCAGCAGTCCCCGGGGCCACCTTGCTGGGGCCAACGTCCTGACTTTC.

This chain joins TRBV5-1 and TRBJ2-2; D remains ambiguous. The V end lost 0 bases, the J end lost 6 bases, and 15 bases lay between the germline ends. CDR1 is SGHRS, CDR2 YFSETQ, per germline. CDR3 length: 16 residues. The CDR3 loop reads CASSLGVGVFAGELFF. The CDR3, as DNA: TGCGCCAGCAGCTTGGGTGTCGGAGTGTTTGCCGGGGAGCTGTTTTTT.

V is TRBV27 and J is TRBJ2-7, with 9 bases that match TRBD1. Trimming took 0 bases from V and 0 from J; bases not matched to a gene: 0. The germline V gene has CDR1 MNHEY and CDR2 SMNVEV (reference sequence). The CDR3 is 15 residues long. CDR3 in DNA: TGTGCCAGCAGTTTATCGACAGGGGGCTCCTACGAGCAGTACTTC. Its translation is CASSLSTGGSYEQYF.

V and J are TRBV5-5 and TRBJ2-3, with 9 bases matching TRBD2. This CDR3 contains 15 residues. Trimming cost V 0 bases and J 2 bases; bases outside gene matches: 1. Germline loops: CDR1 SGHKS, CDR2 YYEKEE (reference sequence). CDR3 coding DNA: TGTGCCAGCAGCTTGGGCGGGAGGGCCACAGATACGCAGTATTTT. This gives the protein CASSLGGRATDTQYF.